The 32 T cell receptor beta chains below come from one sample, sequenced in a study of blood T cell repertoires in COVID-19. Only in-frame clones appear in the TCRdb table, and some are missing; sequencing was by immunoSEQ multiplex PCR. The sample has 250,000 or so clones, around nine tenths seen once. Sequenced: PBMCs or T cells enriched from blood (not recorded which). These receptor sequences come from a woman in her twenties or thirties who had been exposed to COVID-19.

V is TRBV5-4 and J is TRBJ2-1, with D unclear. Germline CDR1 is SGHNT and CDR2 is YYREEE (reference sequence). V was clipped by 1 base and J by 6 bases, with 8 bases between them. CDR3 length: 13 residues. CDR3 in amino acids: CASSLSSSNEQFF. CDR3 coding DNA: TGTGCCAGCAGCTTGTCCTCTTCCAATGAGCAGTTCTTC.

The chain couples TRBV29-1 to TRBJ2-7; the match to TRBD2 covers 12 bases. The CDR3 sequence is 15 residues long. Germline loops: CDR1 SQVTM, CDR2 ANQGSEA. Trimming removed 5 bases from V and 0 bases from J; junction bases left unmatched: 5. The CDR3 reads CSVRLAGVFSYEQYF. Written as DNA, the CDR3 is TGCAGCGTTAGACTAGCGGGAGTATTCTCCTACGAGCAGTACTTC.

This rearrangement joins TRBV19 to TRBJ2-2, with 14 nucleotides matching TRBD2. The trim removed 5 bases at V and 4 bases at J, leaving 6 bases unmatched. The CDR3 spans 17 residues. The germline gives CDR1 LNHDA, CDR2 SQIVND (reference sequence). CDR3 nucleotides: TGTGCCAGTAGTCCTGGACTAGCGGGAGGAGGCACCGGGGAGCTGTTTTTT. Protein: CASSPGLAGGGTGELFF.

The chain links TRBV7-9 to TRBJ1-1; D uncertain. The germline V and J ends were trimmed by 5 bases and 1 base, with 17 bases remaining between them. The CDR3 extends over 16 amino acids. Germline CDR1 SEHNR, CDR2 FQNEAQ (reference sequence). CDR3 nucleotides: TGTGCCAGCAGCGAACGGGATATTACCGAGAACACTGAAGCTTTCTTT. Translation gives CASSERDITENTEAFF.

The CDR3 here is CASSSEDRVVPDTQYF. The CDR3 bases are TGCGCCAGCAGCTCGGAGGACAGGGTAGTGCCAGATACGCAGTATTTT. The chain links TRBV5-1 to TRBJ2-3; the match to TRBD1 covers 8 bases. The CDR3 totals 16 residues. CDR1 is SGHRS and CDR2 is YFSETQ in the germline V gene. V dropped 3 bases and J dropped 4; count of bases not matched to a gene: 10.

This clone was counted a single time. V and J are TRBV27 and TRBJ2-7, with 10 bases identical to TRBD2. The V gene's germline CDR1 is MNHEY and CDR2 SMNVEV (reference sequence). The CDR3 extends over 15 amino acids. J lost 2 bases, V lost 6 bases, and 7 bases had no gene match. CDR3 amino acids: CASSPSSGSPYEQYF. DNA for the CDR3: TGTGCCAGCAGCCCCTCTAGCGGGAGTCCCTACGAGCAGTACTTC.

This chain joins TRBV19 and TRBJ2-7; TRBD2 agrees at 7 bases. The CDR3 is 14 residues long. Losses at the gene ends were 5 bases for V and 6 bases for J; bases not matched to a gene: 10. CDR1 is LNHDA, CDR2 SQIVND, per germline (reference sequence). The CDR3 loop is CASSRGLGVGEQYF. DNA for the CDR3: TGTGCCAGTAGTCGTGGACTAGGAGTCGGCGAGCAGTACTTC.

The J gene is TRBJ2-1, the V gene TRBV11-3; 7 bases are a match to TRBD1. The CDR3 is made up of 15 amino acids. Germline CDR1 SGHNT, CDR2 YENEEA. V gave up 4 bases and J gave up 4 bases; unmatched junction bases: 7. DNA of the CDR3: TGTGCCAGCAGCTCGCGGACAGGCGGATACAATGAGCAGTTCTTC. Protein product: CASSSRTGGYNEQFF.

This clone was seen ten or more times. The rearrangement links TRBV6-5 to TRBJ1-1; 8 bases agree with TRBD1. Germline-derived CDR1 and CDR2 are MNHEY and SVGAGI. V was clipped by 5 bases and J by 3 bases; unmatched bases: 8. The CDR3 runs 15 residues. The CDR3 region is CASSLTGDGDTEAFF. The DNA for the CDR3 is TGTGCCAGCAGTCTGACAGGGGATGGGGACACTGAAGCTTTCTTT.

This clone came up a few times. The chain combines TRBV19 with TRBJ2-1; D is possibly TRBD2 (6 bases). The germline V and J ends were trimmed by 3 bases and 7 bases, with 10 bases remaining between them. This CDR3 is built from 13 residues. Per germline, CDR1 LNHDA and CDR2 SQIVND (reference sequence). The CDR3 region has the DNA TGTGCCAGTAGTATCCCGGGAGCGAATGAGCAGTTCTTC. Protein sequence: CASSIPGANEQFF. Using reference TRBV19 and TRBJ2-1 for the parts outside the CDR3, the full variable domain is DGGITQSPKYLFRKEGQNVTLSCEQNLNHDAMYWYRQDPGQGLRLIYYSQIVNDFQKGDIAEGYSVSREKKESFPLTVTSAQKNPTAFYLCASSIPGANEQFFGPGTRLTVL.

The CDR3 nucleotides are TGTGCCAGCAGCCAAGGGGCAGCGGGAGGGCCAATATCCGGCTACGAGCAGTACTTC. It translates to CASSQGAAGGPISGYEQYF. The chain carries TRBV3-1 (or the pseudogene TRBV3-2) and TRBJ2-7; 10 bases fit TRBD2. The germline CDR1 and CDR2 sequences are LGHDT and YNNKEL (reference sequence). CDR3 length equals 19 residues. V was clipped by 1 base and J by 3 bases; unmatched bases: 15.

The genes are TRBV30 and TRBJ2-1, with D possibly being TRBD1 (6 bases). V was pared by 2 bases and J by 9 bases, with 8 bases between. The germline gives CDR1 GTSNPN, CDR2 SVGIG (reference sequence). The CDR3 covers 11 residues. For the CDR3, the DNA is TGTGCCTGGAGTACCAGGGGTGAGCAGTTCTTC. This codes for CAWSTRGEQFF.

V gene TRBV30 combines with J gene TRBJ2-5, with 11 bases lining up with TRBD2. Germline V gene data show CDR1 as GTSNPN and CDR2 as SVGIG (reference sequence). Unmatched junction bases numbered 9, after V lost 7 bases and J lost 2 bases. The CDR3 runs 15 residues. In nucleotides, the CDR3 is TGTGCCTCGACTAATAGCGGGAGGGATCAAGAGACCCAGTACTTC. This sequence encodes CASTNSGRDQETQYF.

The chain combines TRBV19 with TRBJ1-5, with D possibly TRBD1 on 5 matching bases. Between the trimmed V and J ends, which lost 3 bases and 3 bases, there was a span of 12 bases. The CDR3 totals 15 residues. The germline V gene has CDR1 LNHDA and CDR2 SQIVND (reference sequence). Written as DNA, the CDR3 is TGTGCCAGTAGTATTTGGGGGGACCTCAATCAGCCCCAGCATTTT. This translates into CASSIWGDLNQPQHF.

This chain connects TRBV5-1 to TRBJ2-3, with TRBD2 as a possible D gene (6 bases). The germline V gene encodes CDR1 SGHRS and CDR2 YFSETQ. This CDR3 is built from 15 residues. The V end lost 4 bases, the J end lost 3 bases, and 15 bases lay between the germline ends. As DNA, the CDR3 is TGCGCCAGCAGCCGGGGGTTTTGGGCGACAGATACGCAGTATTTT. Translated, it gives CASSRGFWATDTQYF.

This rearrangement joins TRBV9 to TRBJ1-4; D remains unclear. The CDR3 sequence is 14 residues long. With 0 bases removed from V and 5 bases from J, the gap between germline ends came to 8 bases. Germline lookup yields CDR1 SGDLS and CDR2 YYNGEE. The chain's CDR3 is CASSVGAQNEKLFF. CDR3 nucleotides: TGTGCCAGCAGCGTAGGCGCACAGAATGAAAAACTGTTTTTT.

J is TRBJ2-1 and V is TRBV4-1; TRBD2 matches at 9 bases. There are 15 residues in the CDR3. Losses at the gene ends were 4 bases for V and 8 bases for J; bases not matched to a gene: 9. Germline CDR1 MGHRA, CDR2 YSYEKL. This CDR3 is CASSLGLAGGDEQFF. CDR3 nucleotide sequence: TGCGCCAGCAGCCTGGGACTAGCAGGTGGCGATGAGCAGTTCTTC.

The chain couples TRBV4-1 to TRBJ2-3; 15 nucleotides match TRBD2. V lost 1 base to trimming and J lost 6 bases; unmatched junction nucleotides: 5. Per germline, CDR1 MGHRA and CDR2 YSYEKL. This CDR3 has 17 amino acids. The chain's CDR3 is CASSQVGLAGGGDTQYF. The CDR3 DNA sequence: TGCGCCAGCAGCCAAGTGGGACTAGCGGGGGGAGGCGATACGCAGTATTTT.

The chain links TRBV28 to TRBJ2-7; 11 nucleotides align to TRBD2. The length of the CDR3 is 16 residues. Losses at the gene ends were 2 bases for V and 3 bases for J; bases not matched to a gene: 6. Germline values: CDR1 MDHEN, CDR2 SYDVKM. The CDR3 loop is CASSLSGTSGHYEQYF. In DNA, the CDR3 is TGTGCCAGCAGTTTAAGTGGGACTAGCGGCCACTACGAGCAGTACTTC.

The chain employs TRBV11-2 and TRBJ2-7, with TRBD2 matching 7 bases. V trimming: 6 bases; J trimming: 3 bases; junction bases outside the gene matches: 5. From germline, CDR1 is SGHAT and CDR2 FQNNGV. The CDR3 length is 13 residues. The CDR3 sequence: CASRSGTIYEQYF. The CDR3 coding sequence is TGTGCCAGCAGGAGCGGGACTATCTACGAGCAGTACTTC.

The J gene is TRBJ1-6, the V gene TRBV6-5; no clear D gene. The CDR3 is 15 residues long. Looked up from germline, CDR1 is MNHEY and CDR2 is SVGAGI. With 8 bases removed from V and 6 bases from J, the gap between germline ends came to 17 bases. CDR3 amino acids: CASHLIREGNSPLHF. In DNA, the CDR3 is TGTGCCAGCCACCTGATAAGGGAGGGTAATTCACCCCTCCACTTT.

This chain uses TRBV15 with TRBJ2-7; 14 nucleotides agree with TRBD2. Unmatched junction bases numbered 11, after V lost 1 base and J lost 3 bases. The CDR3 has 19 amino acids. Per germline, CDR1 LNHNV and CDR2 YYDKDF (reference sequence). CDR3 nucleotide sequence: TGTGCCACCAGCAGAGTACGACTAGCGGGAGGGCTCACCGACTACGAGCAGTACTTC. Amino acid sequence: CATSRVRLAGGLTDYEQYF.

V gene TRBV11-2 combines with J gene TRBJ1-4, with 8 bases matching TRBD1. Unmatched junction bases numbered 16, after V lost 5 bases and J lost 8 bases. Germline-derived CDR1 and CDR2 are SGHAT and FQNNGV. This CDR3 is 17 amino acids long. In DNA form, the CDR3 reads TGTGCCAGCAGCCCCTGGACAGGGACGGGGGTTGAGGAAAAACTGTTTTTT. Its protein product is CASSPWTGTGVEEKLFF.

The chain joins TRBV9 to TRBJ2-2, with D possibly being TRBD2 (6 bases). This CDR3 comprises 15 residues. Per germline, CDR1 SGDLS and CDR2 YYNGEE. Between the trimmed V and J ends, which lost 0 bases and 4 bases, there was a span of 10 bases. CDR3 loop: CASSVVWGGTGELFF. In nucleotides, the CDR3 is TGTGCCAGCAGCGTAGTTTGGGGAGGCACCGGGGAGCTGTTTTTT.

The gene calls are TRBV5-4 and TRBJ2-1, with D unresolved. Germline-derived CDR1 and CDR2 are SGHNT and YYREEE (reference sequence). The CDR3 contains 12 residues. The germline V and J ends were trimmed by 4 bases and 4 bases, with 6 bases remaining between them. CDR3 loop: CASSPSYNEQFF. As DNA, the CDR3 is TGTGCCAGCAGCCCGTCTTACAATGAGCAGTTCTTC.

The chain combines TRBV5-6 with TRBJ1-5; 9 nucleotides line up with TRBD1. The CDR3 totals 16 residues. Germline CDR1 SGHDT, CDR2 YYEEEE. V lost 3 bases and J lost 5; bases outside the gene matches: 9. CDR3 amino acids: CASSSGQGRAYQPQHF. DNA for the CDR3: TGTGCCAGCAGCTCAGGACAGGGGCGGGCATATCAGCCCCAGCATTTT.

This chain uses TRBV5-1 with TRBJ1-3; maybe TRBD1 (5 bases). This CDR3 is built from 18 residues. Germline loops: CDR1 SGHRS, CDR2 YFSETQ. V was pared by 4 bases and J by 0 bases, with 20 bases between. CDR3 region: CASSRIPGHDVSGNTIYF. The CDR3, as DNA: TGCGCCAGCAGCCGGATTCCCGGACACGACGTCTCTGGAAACACCATATATTTT.

V and J are TRBV2 and TRBJ1-3; a possible D gene is TRBD1 (5 bases). V was cut by 4 bases and J by 0 bases, with 10 bases left in between. This CDR3 is built from 15 residues. Per the germline V gene, CDR1 is SNHLY and CDR2 is FYNNEI. In DNA, the CDR3 is TGTGCCAGCAGTGGGGGACTTTCCTCTGGAAACACCATATATTTT. Translating gives CASSGGLSSGNTIYF.

The chain uses TRBV4-1 and TRBJ2-1, with a weak D call TRBD1 (6 bases). The length of the CDR3 is 14 residues. The ends were cut back, 4 bases at V and 9 bases at J, with 16 bases in the middle. Germline lookup yields CDR1 MGHRA and CDR2 YSYEKL. DNA of the CDR3: TGCGCCAGCAGCCTACAGGGTTGGGAAGGTGAGCAGTTCTTC. Residues: CASSLQGWEGEQFF.

This chain links TRBV7-9 with TRBJ1-2; D not certain. Trimming cost V 4 bases and J 5 bases, with 14 bases left between them. The CDR3 is 14 amino acids. The germline V gene has CDR1 SEHNR and CDR2 FQNEAQ (reference sequence). CDR3 residues: CASSSVKSRYGYTF. DNA of the CDR3: TGTGCCAGCAGCTCGGTCAAGTCTCGGTATGGCTACACCTTC.

This CDR3 is CASSYARGEQFF. The CDR3 bases are TGTGCCAGCAGTTACGCCCGGGGAGAGCAGTTCTTC. J is TRBJ2-1 and V is TRBV6-5; weak D call: TRBD2 (5 bases). CDR3 length equals 12 residues. V gave up 2 bases and J gave up 10 bases, with 9 bases separating them. Germline V gene data show CDR1 as MNHEY and CDR2 as SVGAGI.

This clone appeared once. The chain has TRBV15 and TRBJ1-2; the match to TRBD1 covers 7 bases. Per germline, CDR1 LNHNV and CDR2 YYDKDF (reference sequence). The CDR3 totals 14 residues. Germline trimming cut 0 bases from V and 8 bases from J; bases unmatched to any gene: 6. For the CDR3, the DNA is TGTGCCACCAGCAGAGATCCACAGGGGAACGGCTACACCTTC. Protein product: CATSRDPQGNGYTF.